This T cell receptor (beta chain) derives from a study of Tregs in tolerant kidney transplant recipients. The CDR3 totals 11 residues. V gave up 5 bases and J gave up 5 bases, with 6 bases separating them. Looked up from germline, CDR1 is SEHNR and CDR2 is FQNEAQ (reference sequence). Data came from immunoSEQ multiplex PCR; TCRdb stores just in-frame clones and leaves some out. The top ten hold 0.34% of the sample, which has about 110,000 clones, roughly 90% seen once. Study-level findings and limits: For some patients, primers changed over time, blocking nucleotide-level comparison. Validation in larger populations is needed because few patients were studied. Antigen-driven expansion was suggested because donor-specific Tregs expanded more than all Tregs in tolerant patients.

Comment on this clone: The antigen is not known.

This specimen consisted of CD4+ T cells from blood, obtained before the transplant. The chain uses TRBV7-9 and TRBJ2-5, with unresolved D. This TCR was sampled from a human donor who received a combined kidney and bone marrow transplant. This CDR3 reads CASSLWETQYF. DNA for the CDR3: TGTGCCAGCAGCCTATGGGAGACCCAGTACTTC.